Listed below are T cell receptor beta chains from one sample, sequenced in a study of Graves' ophthalmopathy and Graves' hyperthyroidism. Each CDR3 protein is one row after TCRdb ran MiXCR on the multiplex PCR reads. The data contain about 380,000 distinct CDR3 sequences, over 15% of them singletons. The specimen sequenced was peripheral blood. Every receptor here comes from a woman between 18 and 29 years old with stable Graves' hyperthyroidism. Both conserved end residues are part of each CDR3. The order of the fields is D gene, clone size, J gene, V gene, CDR3 protein, CDR3 DNA. The D gene is left open where the match is weak. Some rows have no size entry. The others give once, few or many, or a class for an expanded clone.

. many TRBJ1-1 TRBV2 CASSASRDTYTEAFF TGTGCCAGCAGTGCATCAAGGGACACTTACACTGAAGCTTTCTTT
. many TRBJ1-5 TRBV28 CASSFLGGAANQPQHF TGTGCCAGCAGTTTTTTGGGAGGGGCTGCAAATCAGCCCCAGCATTTT
. few TRBJ2-7 TRBV7-9 CASSSPTGTNYEQYF TGTGCCAGCAGCTCCCCGACCGGGACAAACTACGAGCAGTACTTC
. few TRBJ1-2 TRBV3-1 CASSHWTAEGGYTF TGTGCCAGCAGCCATTGGACAGCCGAGGGTGGCTACACCTTC
TRBD1 many TRBJ2-7 TRBV20-1 CSARVAGDRGYEQYF TGCAGTGCTAGAGTGGCTGGGGACAGGGGGTACGAGCAGTACTTC
. many TRBJ1-5 TRBV20-1 CSASWQGDQPQHF TGCAGTGCTAGTTGGCAGGGCGATCAGCCCCAGCATTTT
TRBD1 many TRBJ2-7 TRBV7-9 CASSSRQGRHEQYF TGTGCCAGCAGCTCTAGACAGGGTCGCCACGAGCAGTACTTC
TRBD1 many TRBJ1-1 TRBV2 CARRDSFTWDTEAFF TGTGCCAGGAGGGACAGCTTTACTTGGGACACTGAAGCTTTCTTT
. few TRBJ2-5 TRBV6-1 CASSIRRTETQYF TGTGCCAGCAGCATCCGGAGGACAGAGACCCAGTACTTC
. many TRBJ2-7 TRBV10-3 CAVGPSTPYEQYF TGTGCCGTCGGCCCCTCGACCCCCTACGAGCAGTACTTC
. many TRBJ1-1 TRBV2 CASSVSPPNTEAFF TGTGCCAGCAGTGTTTCACCCCCGAACACTGAAGCTTTCTTT
TRBD1 few TRBJ1-1 TRBV10-3 CAISPGTDFEAFF TGTGCCATCAGTCCCGGGACAGACTTTGAAGCTTTCTTT
. few TRBJ1-5 TRBV28 CASSFLMSNQPQHF TGTGCCAGCAGTTTCCTGATGAGCAATCAGCCCCAGCATTTT
. many TRBJ1-1 TRBV7-8 CASSFKGVNTEAFF TGTGCCAGCAGCTTTAAAGGGGTGAACACTGAAGCTTTCTTT
TRBD2 many TRBJ2-7 TRBV5-1 CASSLSGTRGSYEQYF TGCGCCAGCAGCCTTAGCGGGACTAGGGGTTCCTACGAGCAGTACTTC
TRBD1 many TRBJ1-2 TRBV6-1 CASTRRQGGHDGYTF TGTGCCAGCACCCGAAGACAAGGGGGCCATGATGGCTACACCTTC
. . TRBJ2-5 TRBV29-1 CSASQGQETQYF TGCAGCGCGAGTCAGGGCCAAGAGACCCAGTACTTC
TRBD1 many TRBJ1-6 TRBV12-5 CASGLGRGDNSPLHF TGTGCTAGTGGTTTGGGCAGGGGGGATAATTCACCCCTCCACTTT
. . TRBJ2-7 TRBV12-3/TRBV12-4 CASSLGGLDEQYF TGTGCCAGCAGTTTGGGCGGGCTCGACGAGCAGTACTTC
. many TRBJ1-5 TRBV28 CASTNPRAQPQHF TGTGCCAGCACTAACCCTAGGGCTCAGCCCCAGCATTTT
. many TRBJ1-1 TRBV18 CASSPDRSENTEAFF TGTGCCAGCTCACCAGACAGGTCGGAGAACACTGAAGCTTTCTTT
. . TRBJ2-5 TRBV5-4 CASSLRGLETKYF TGTGCCAGCAGCTTGCGGGGGCTCGAGACCAAGTACTTC
. . TRBJ1-2 TRBV13 CASSSRSLDRTTNYGYTF TGTGCCAGCAGCTCCCGTAGCCTTGACAGAACAACTAACTATGGCTACACCTTC
. many TRBJ1-2 TRBV12-3/TRBV12-4 CASLGIIYGYTF TGTGCCAGCCTGGGGATAATCTATGGCTACACCTTC
TRBD1 many TRBJ1-5 TRBV6-1 CASTTNTGASQPQHF TGTGCCAGCACGACCAATACAGGGGCCAGTCAGCCCCAGCATTTT
. many TRBJ1-1 TRBV12-3/TRBV12-4 CASRPRRGFGTEAFF TGTGCCAGCAGACCTCGACGGGGGTTCGGCACTGAAGCTTTCTTT
TRBD1 few TRBJ1-1 TRBV12-3/TRBV12-4 CASSLEDRRNTEAFF TGTGCCAGCAGTTTAGAGGACAGGCGAAACACTGAAGCTTTCTTT
. many TRBJ2-7 TRBV12-3/TRBV12-4 CASSLTRQLLPYEQYF TGTGCCAGCAGTTTAACCAGACAGCTCCTTCCGTACGAGCAGTACTTC
TRBD2 . TRBJ2-5 TRBV2 CASSPRGAGGKETQYF TGTGCCAGCAGTCCCCGGGGAGCGGGGGGAAAAGAGACCCAGTACTTC
. many TRBJ2-7 TRBV11-1 CASSDRLVNYEQYF TGTGCCAGCAGCGATAGACTAGTTAACTACGAGCAGTACTTC
. many TRBJ2-7 TRBV6-2/TRBV6-3 CASSPTGPAEQYF TGTGCCAGCAGTCCCACAGGGCCCGCCGAGCAGTACTTC
. few TRBJ2-7 TRBV3-1 CASSPEGYEQYF TGTGCCAGCAGCCCAGAGGGTTACGAGCAGTACTTC
. many TRBJ1-2 TRBV7-2 CASSLARETGGYTF TGTGCCAGCAGCTTAGCACGGGAAACGGGTGGCTACACCTTC
. few TRBJ2-7 TRBV24-1 CATSDLIGSEQYF TGTGCCACCAGTGATTTGATAGGGAGCGAGCAGTACTTC
. . TRBJ2-5 TRBV12-3/TRBV12-4 CASSFQGLGETQYF TGTGCCAGCAGTTTTCAGGGGCTAGGAGAGACCCAGTACTTC
TRBD1 many TRBJ1-1 TRBV20-1 CSVQPGQRNTEAFF TGCAGTGTTCAGCCGGGACAGAGGAACACTGAAGCTTTCTTT
. few TRBJ1-1 TRBV5-1 CASSLSRVEEAFF TGCGCCAGCAGCTTGTCTCGTGTAGAGGAAGCTTTCTTT
. once TRBJ2-7 TRBV2 CASTQDWTYEQYF TGTGCCAGCACCCAGGACTGGACTTACGAGCAGTACTTC
TRBD1 many TRBJ1-2 TRBV4-1 CASSRLTGVVHGYTF TGCGCCAGCAGCCGACTTACAGGGGTTGTTCATGGCTACACCTTC
TRBD1 many TRBJ1-6 TRBV20-1 CSARDRLNSPLHF TGCAGTGCTCGGGACAGGTTAAATTCACCCCTCCACTTT
TRBD1 many TRBJ2-2 TRBV24-1 CATSHRGQVGELFF TGTGCCACCAGTCACAGGGGGCAAGTCGGGGAGCTGTTTTTT
TRBD1 few TRBJ2-7 TRBV18 CASSPVSGTVYHEQYF TGTGCCAGCTCACCGGTCTCCGGGACAGTTTACCACGAGCAGTACTTC
. . TRBJ2-1 TRBV6-2/TRBV6-3 CASRTLGGYNEQFF TGTGCCAGCAGGACCCTCGGGGGTTACAATGAGCAGTTCTTC
TRBD1 many TRBJ1-1 TRBV27 CASRAGTGVTEAFF TGTGCCAGCAGAGCCGGGACAGGGGTAACTGAAGCTTTCTTT
TRBD1 many TRBJ2-2 TRBV12-3/TRBV12-4 CASSRMTGSNTGELFF TGTGCCAGCAGTCGGATGACAGGGTCGAACACCGGGGAGCTGTTTTTT
TRBD2 many TRBJ2-7 TRBV2 CASSSRGGPYEQYF TGTGCCAGCAGTAGTCGGGGGGGGCCCTACGAGCAGTACTTC
TRBD1 many TRBJ1-2 TRBV4-1 CASSQESTRGQGPYGYTF TGCGCCAGCAGCCAAGAAAGTACTAGGGGACAGGGGCCATATGGCTACACCTTC
. many TRBJ1-2 TRBV5-1 CASSLVGTDLYGYTF TGCGCCAGCAGCTTGGTCGGGACGGATCTCTATGGCTACACCTTC
. . TRBJ2-7 TRBV7-2 CASTPRGRSYEQYF TGTGCCAGCACCCCTCGAGGGCGATCCTACGAGCAGTACTTC
. . TRBJ2-7 TRBV12-3/TRBV12-4 CASSSQGLSYEQYF TGTGCCAGCAGTTCCCAGGGGCTCTCCTACGAGCAGTACTTC
TRBD1 many TRBJ1-5 TRBV20-1 CSARGQGNQPQHF TGCAGTGCTAGAGGACAGGGTAATCAGCCCCAGCATTTT
TRBD1 many TRBJ1-2 TRBV6-5 CASSSFPGGEDYGYTF TGTGCCAGCAGTTCGTTCCCAGGGGGCGAGGACTATGGCTACACCTTC
. many TRBJ1-1 TRBV20-1 CSASPLNTEAFF TGCAGTGCTAGTCCGTTGAACACTGAAGCTTTCTTT
TRBD1 few TRBJ1-2 TRBV14 CASSLWTGANYGYTF TGTGCCAGCAGCCTTTGGACAGGGGCTAACTATGGCTACACCTTC
. once TRBJ1-1 TRBV6-2/TRBV6-3 CASTGREGTEAFF TGTGCCAGCACTGGAAGGGAGGGAACTGAAGCTTTCTTT
. few TRBJ2-5 TRBV3-1 CASSRQDEWTQYF TGTGCCAGCAGCAGACAGGACGAATGGACCCAGTACTTC
TRBD1 many TRBJ1-2 TRBV7-2 CASSSQPTGRDGYTF TGTGCCAGCAGCTCCCAACCGACAGGGCGGGATGGCTACACCTTC
TRBD1 . TRBJ2-2 TRBV27 CASSFLLVGRGTGELFF TGTGCCAGCAGTTTCCTACTAGTGGGCAGGGGGACCGGGGAGCTGTTTTTT
. many TRBJ1-1 TRBV6-4 CASKHNTEAFF TGTGCCAGCAAACACAACACTGAAGCTTTCTTT
. . TRBJ1-2 TRBV11-2 CASSLERTPSNYGYTF TGTGCCAGCAGCTTAGAACGTACACCCTCTAACTATGGCTACACCTTC